A selection of T cell receptor beta chains follows, all from one sample in a study of blood T cell repertoires in COVID-19. TCRdb's table, derived via immunoSEQ multiplex PCR, lists solely in-frame clones and lacks some. The profile shows under 200,000 clones, roughly 90% of them singletons. The material sequenced was PBMCs or T cells enriched from blood (not recorded which). These receptors came from a woman aged 45 to 65 who had recovered from COVID-19. The CDR3 runs from the conserved cysteine through the conserved F or W. D genes are given only for firm matches. Some rows have no size entry. The others give once, few or many, or a class for an expanded clone.

j_gene,d_gene,v_gene,abundance,CDR3aa,CDR3nt
TRBJ2-1,.,TRBV19,.,CASSERHLSSYNEQFF,TGTGCCAGTAGTGAGCGGCACCTGAGCTCCTACAATGAGCAGTTCTTC
TRBJ1-2,TRBD1,TRBV5-1,once,CASKPGTEPNYGYTF,TGCGCCAGCAAGCCCGGGACAGAACCTAACTATGGCTACACCTTC
TRBJ1-2,TRBD1,TRBV3-1/TRBV3-2,.,CASSGQGPNYGYTF,TGTGCCAGCAGCGGACAGGGACCGAACTATGGCTACACCTTC
TRBJ2-5,TRBD2,TRBV7-9,.,CASSLGGLAVGETQYF,TGTGCCAGCAGCTTAGGCGGACTAGCGGTGGGAGAGACCCAGTACTTC
TRBJ1-1,.,TRBV7-9,.,CASSARGTEAFF,TGTGCCAGCAGCGCCAGGGGCACTGAAGCTTTCTTT
TRBJ2-1,.,TRBV7-2,.,CASSWGGGPDEQFF,TGTGCCAGCAGCTGGGGGGGCGGCCCGGATGAGCAGTTCTTC
TRBJ2-2,TRBD2,TRBV5-1,.,CATGTSGNTGELFF,TGCGCCACCGGGACTAGCGGGAACACCGGGGAGCTGTTTTTT
TRBJ1-6,.,TRBV3-1/TRBV3-2,.,CASSQDVFGDSPLHF,TGTGCCAGCAGCCAAGATGTCTTCGGGGATTCACCCCTCCACTTT
TRBJ1-5,.,TRBV10-2,.,CASSETADLNQPQHF,TGCGCCAGCAGTGAAACAGCTGATCTTAATCAGCCCCAGCATTTT
TRBJ2-3,.,TRBV2,.,CASTTRNYVPGTDTQYF,TGTGCCAGCACCACCCGGAATTACGTCCCCGGGACAGATACGCAGTATTTT
TRBJ2-7,.,TRBV29-1,.,CSVVQGGYEQYF,TGCAGCGTTGTTCAGGGGGGCTACGAGCAGTACTTC
TRBJ1-3,.,TRBV18,.,CASSPGGDSGNTIYF,TGTGCCAGCTCACCGGGGGGAGATTCTGGAAACACCATATATTTT
TRBJ2-2,.,TRBV19,.,CASSTSKGNRYTGELFF,TGTGCCAGTAGTACCTCGAAGGGGAACAGGTACACCGGGGAGCTGTTTTTT
TRBJ1-5,TRBD1,TRBV28,.,CASSLPETGDGNQPQHF,TGTGCCAGCAGTCTCCCCGAAACAGGGGACGGCAATCAGCCCCAGCATTTT
TRBJ2-1,TRBD2,TRBV7-2,.,CASKLAGAYNEQFF,TGTGCCAGCAAACTAGCGGGAGCCTACAATGAGCAGTTCTTC
TRBJ2-2,.,TRBV6-2/TRBV6-3,.,CASSLVTANTGELFF,TGTGCCAGCAGTTTGGTAACAGCGAACACCGGGGAGCTGTTTTTT
TRBJ2-4,TRBD2,TRBV10-2,.,CASKFATGGNIQYF,TGCGCCAGCAAATTCGCGACGGGAGGAAACATTCAGTACTTC
TRBJ2-7,TRBD2,TRBV13,.,CASSPRHKLAGPYEQYF,TGTGCCAGCAGCCCCCGTCATAAACTAGCGGGGCCCTACGAGCAGTACTTC
TRBJ2-2,TRBD2,TRBV7-6,few,CASSAWPGGPLGGELFF,TGTGCCAGCAGCGCCTGGCCGGGAGGGCCGCTCGGAGGGGAGCTGTTTTTT
TRBJ1-2,.,TRBV21-1,.,CASSKVVWGGPGYGYTF,TGTGCCAGCAGCAAGGTAGTGTGGGGGGGGCCGGGCTATGGCTACACCTTC
TRBJ1-5,.,TRBV15,.,CATSRDAREPNQPQHF,TGTGCCACCAGCAGAGATGCGAGGGAACCCAATCAGCCCCAGCATTTT
TRBJ2-7,TRBD1,TRBV29-1,.,CSVVMTGAYEQYF,TGCAGCGTTGTAATGACAGGGGCCTACGAGCAGTACTTC
TRBJ2-1,TRBD1,TRBV11-3,.,CASSSRQGQGFF,TGTGCCAGCAGCTCGCGACAGGGGCAGGGGTTCTTC
TRBJ1-3,TRBD1,TRBV2,once,CASRLGQGSGYTIYF,TGTGCCAGCAGACTCGGACAGGGGAGTGGATACACCATATATTTT
TRBJ1-2,.,TRBV11-1,.,CASRRLTANYGYTF,TGTGCCAGCAGACGCCTGACAGCTAACTATGGCTACACCTTC
TRBJ2-1,.,TRBV11-3,few,CASSSRDLASEQFF,TGTGCCAGCAGCTCTAGGGATCTAGCCTCTGAGCAGTTCTTC
TRBJ2-1,TRBD1,TRBV5-8,.,CASSRTGTDEQFF,TGTGCCAGCAGCCGGACAGGGACCGATGAGCAGTTCTTC
TRBJ2-2,TRBD2,TRBV7-6,once,CASSLRSGSGTGELFF,TGTGCCAGCAGCTTACGGAGCGGGAGCGGGACCGGGGAGCTGTTTTTT
TRBJ2-1,.,TRBV24-1,.,CATSDSGGGFYNEQFF,TGTGCCACCAGTGATTCTGGGGGAGGCTTCTACAATGAGCAGTTCTTC
TRBJ1-1,.,TRBV27,few,CASSFGTWSNTEAFF,TGTGCCAGCAGTTTTGGTACATGGTCGAACACTGAAGCTTTCTTT